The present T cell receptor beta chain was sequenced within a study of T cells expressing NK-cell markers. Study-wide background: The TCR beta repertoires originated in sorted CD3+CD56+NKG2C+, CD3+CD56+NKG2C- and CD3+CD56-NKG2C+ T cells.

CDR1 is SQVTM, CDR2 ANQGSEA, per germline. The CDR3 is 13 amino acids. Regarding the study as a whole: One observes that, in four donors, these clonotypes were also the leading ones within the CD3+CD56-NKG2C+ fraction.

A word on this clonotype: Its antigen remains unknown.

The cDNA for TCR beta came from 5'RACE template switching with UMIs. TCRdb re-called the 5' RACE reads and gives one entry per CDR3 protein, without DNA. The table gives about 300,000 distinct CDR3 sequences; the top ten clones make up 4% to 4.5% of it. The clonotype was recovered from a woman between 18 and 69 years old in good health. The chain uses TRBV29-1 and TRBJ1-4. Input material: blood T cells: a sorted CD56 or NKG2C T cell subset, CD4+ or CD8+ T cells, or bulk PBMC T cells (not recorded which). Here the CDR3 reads CSAKGSGTEKLFF.